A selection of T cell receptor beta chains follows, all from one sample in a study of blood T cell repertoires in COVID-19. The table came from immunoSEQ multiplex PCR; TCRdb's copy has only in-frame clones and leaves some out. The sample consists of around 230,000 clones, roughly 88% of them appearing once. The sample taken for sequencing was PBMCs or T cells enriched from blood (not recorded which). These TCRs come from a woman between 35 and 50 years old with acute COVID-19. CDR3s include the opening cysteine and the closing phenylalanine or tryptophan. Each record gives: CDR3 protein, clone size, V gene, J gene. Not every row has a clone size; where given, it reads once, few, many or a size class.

CDR3 protein: CASSLVLGGTGELFF; clone size: NA; V gene: TRBV5-1; J gene: TRBJ2-2
CDR3 protein: CATRTDPGLYGYTF; clone size: once; V gene: TRBV15; J gene: TRBJ1-2
CDR3 protein: CATSRGVTGGTNEKLFF; clone size: NA; V gene: TRBV15; J gene: TRBJ1-4
CDR3 protein: CASSPGGTGSTSLHGYTF; clone size: once; V gene: TRBV5-1; J gene: TRBJ1-2
CDR3 protein: CAWSKGQGIGYTF; clone size: NA; V gene: TRBV30; J gene: TRBJ1-2
CDR3 protein: CASSSRRIGNSPLHF; clone size: NA; V gene: TRBV27; J gene: TRBJ1-6
CDR3 protein: CASSRLTGANYGYTF; clone size: NA; V gene: TRBV18; J gene: TRBJ1-2
CDR3 protein: CASSWEGQRSDTQYF; clone size: NA; V gene: TRBV5-1; J gene: TRBJ2-3
CDR3 protein: CASSPDGTLGYTF; clone size: NA; V gene: TRBV19; J gene: TRBJ1-2
CDR3 protein: CAITGTGEGYTF; clone size: NA; V gene: TRBV10-3; J gene: TRBJ1-2
CDR3 protein: CASSRGGGQPQHF; clone size: NA; V gene: TRBV6-2/TRBV6-3; J gene: TRBJ1-5
CDR3 protein: CASSVEGVGAKETQYF; clone size: once; V gene: TRBV9; J gene: TRBJ2-5
CDR3 protein: CASSLVLGRSDTQYF; clone size: NA; V gene: TRBV7-9; J gene: TRBJ2-3
CDR3 protein: CAISDSGRGVQGTQYF; clone size: NA; V gene: TRBV10-3; J gene: TRBJ2-5
CDR3 protein: CASSEGLAHEQFF; clone size: NA; V gene: TRBV10-1; J gene: TRBJ2-1
CDR3 protein: CASSMDTRNTEAFF; clone size: NA; V gene: TRBV7-2; J gene: TRBJ1-1
CDR3 protein: CASSLVVDSPLHF; clone size: NA; V gene: TRBV11-3; J gene: TRBJ1-6
CDR3 protein: CASRIDRSRDPSNQPQHF; clone size: NA; V gene: TRBV2; J gene: TRBJ1-5
CDR3 protein: CASSPLRQATGYTF; clone size: few; V gene: TRBV5-6; J gene: TRBJ1-2
CDR3 protein: CASIGNTIYF; clone size: NA; V gene: TRBV19; J gene: TRBJ1-3
CDR3 protein: CASTSGLRQTTSSGNTIYF; clone size: NA; V gene: TRBV2; J gene: TRBJ1-3
CDR3 protein: CAWSLRGPNYGYTF; clone size: NA; V gene: TRBV30; J gene: TRBJ1-2
CDR3 protein: CASSYYDRSEAFF; clone size: NA; V gene: TRBV6-2/TRBV6-3; J gene: TRBJ1-1